This T cell receptor (beta chain) is from a study of CD8+CD57+ T cells in acquired aplastic anemia (dated by TCRdb to the late 2010s). Notes on the research overall: Extracted DNA from sorted CD4+ and CD8+ cells averaged around 3.4 ug, ranging from 0.2 to 27.4 ug. An average of approximately 9.8 million reads for CD4+ cells and under 12 million reads for CD8+ cells was obtained from healthy donor samples. Study-level results and caveats: Around 27 CD8+ CDR3 sequences were found in both patients and controls but appeared to be highly expressed in patients and within the immunodominant clones of the patients. Between patients and healthy controls, no significant difference in CD8+ Simpson's diversity was found (P=0.060).

On this clonotype: This receptor's antigen is unknown. Per-base qualities were not stored, and no clone one base away is much larger.

The CDR3 runs 16 amino acids, cysteine and phenylalanine included. Kept here is only the CDR3 DNA, which spans 48 bases and is read in frame from base 1. Trimmed from V: 1 base; trimmed from J: 10 bases; junction bases lacking a gene match: 10. Sequences LGHNA (CDR1) and YNFKEQ (CDR2) are obtained from the germline V gene. Profiling of TCR beta VDJ combinations and CDR3 sequences used genomic DNA as the template. TCR repertoire sequencing was run on an Illumina HiSeq 2000. In the authors' own workflow: TRBV/TRBJ rearrangement plots, CDR3 size and DJ length profiles, and Simpson's diversity index were used to assess repertoires. The most abundant DNA sequence in the deep sequencing data was taken as the immunodominant clone. CDR3 amino acid sequences were screened for sharing across subjects and compared with published repertoires and the VDJdb database. TCRdb's own reprocessing of the public reads used fastp at Q25 and MiXCR and kept productive beta chains. One record per CDR3 amino acid sequence lists the most common genes and DNA. TCRdb, not the authors, supplied the V and J calls. Recorded for this sample are 180,000 or so distinct CDR3 sequences; 35% to 50% of them occurred a single time. In total, the top ten clones hold approximately 2.9% of the sample.

The study deep-sequenced TCR repertoires of sorted CD4+ and CD8+ blood T cells from severe aplastic anemia patients and healthy subjects. Ficoll-Paque density gradient centrifugation was used to isolate peripheral blood mononuclear cells. Before DNA extraction, CD4+ and CD8+ T cells were sorted by FACS or by magnetic beads. The sequenced sample consisted of sorted CD4+, CD8+, or CD8+CD57+ T cells (not recorded which) from PBMCs. The receptor's source is a human donor in good health. The rearrangement joined TRBV4-2 to TRBJ2-1; TRBD2 aligns with 10 central bases. CDR3 sequence: CASSQALAGAGGEQFF. The sequenced DNA: TGTGCCAGCAGCCAAGCCCTAGCGGGGGCCGGTGGAGAGCAGTTCTTC.